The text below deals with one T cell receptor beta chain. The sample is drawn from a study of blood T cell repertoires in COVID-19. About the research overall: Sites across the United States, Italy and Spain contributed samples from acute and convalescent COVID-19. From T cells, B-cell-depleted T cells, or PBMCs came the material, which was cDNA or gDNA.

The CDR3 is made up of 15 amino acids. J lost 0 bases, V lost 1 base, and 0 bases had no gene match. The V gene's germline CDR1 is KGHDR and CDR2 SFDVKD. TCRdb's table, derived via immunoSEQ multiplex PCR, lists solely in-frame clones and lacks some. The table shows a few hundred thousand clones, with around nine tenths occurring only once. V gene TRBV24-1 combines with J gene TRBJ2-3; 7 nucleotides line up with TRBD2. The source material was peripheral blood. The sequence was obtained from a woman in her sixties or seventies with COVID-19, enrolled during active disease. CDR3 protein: CATSDLAGSTDTQYF. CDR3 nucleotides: TGTGCCACCAGTGATTTAGCGGGAAGCACAGATACGCAGTATTTT.